What follows are 14 T cell receptor beta chains derived from one specimen sequenced in a study of blood T cell repertoires in COVID-19. Repertoires were generated with immunoSEQ multiplex PCR, while TCRdb's copy carries only in-frame clones and drops some. The data contain under 200,000 clones, roughly 80% of them singletons. The sample was peripheral blood. Every receptor here comes from a woman in her 30s with acute or convalescent COVID-19.

V is TRBV11-2 and J is TRBJ2-1; 7 nucleotides line up with TRBD2. Germline V CDR1 and CDR2: SGHAT, FQNNGV. The J segment lost 0 bases and the V segment lost 1 base, leaving 0 bases of the junction unmatched. This CDR3 is built from 15 residues. The CDR3 DNA sequence: TGTGCCAGCAGCTTAGGCGGGAGCTCCTACAATGAGCAGTTCTTC. Its translation is CASSLGGSSYNEQFF.

This rearrangement joins TRBV11-2 to TRBJ2-7; 9 positions agree with TRBD1. CDR1 SGHAT and CDR2 FQNNGV come from the germline V gene. V shed 2 bases, J shed 0 bases, and the junction held 2 bases outside the gene matches. CDR3 size: 15 residues. The CDR3 sequence is CASSLLGQGSYEQYF. The DNA for the CDR3 is TGTGCCAGCAGCTTATTGGGACAGGGCTCCTACGAGCAGTACTTC.

This chain uses TRBV11-2 with TRBJ2-1, with D possibly TRBD2 on 5 matching bases. This CDR3 is 15 amino acids long. The V gene's germline CDR1 is SGHAT and CDR2 FQNNGV. V shed 5 bases and J shed 2 bases, with 13 bases lying between them. The CDR3 here is CASSLRGDPYNEQFF. The DNA for the CDR3 is TGTGCCAGCAGCCTCCGGGGAGACCCCTACAATGAGCAGTTCTTC.

In DNA form, the CDR3 reads TGTGCCTGGAGTGTACGGGGAGGGGTTAATGAAAAACTGTTTTTT. Its translation: CAWSVRGGVNEKLFF. V gene TRBV30 combines with J gene TRBJ1-4, with D possibly TRBD1 on 5 matching bases. The CDR3 totals 15 residues. In germline, CDR1 is GTSNPN, CDR2 SVGIG (reference sequence). The V end was cut by 0 bases, the J end by 4 bases, with 12 bases between.

The V and J genes are TRBV11-2 and TRBJ1-6; no clear D. Trimming took off 6 bases at V and 10 bases at J, with 10 bases between the two ends. Germline CDR1 is SGHAT and CDR2 is FQNNGV. The CDR3 has 12 amino acids. CDR3 in amino acids: CASRPGSSPLHF. CDR3 bases: TGTGCCAGCAGACCAGGTTCCTCACCCCTCCACTTT.

This chain joins TRBV7-3 and TRBJ2-3; unclear D gene. Germline assignment: CDR1 SGHTA and CDR2 FQGTGA. The CDR3 runs to 13 residues. V was trimmed by 0 bases and J by 6 bases, leaving 7 bases between them. DNA for the CDR3: TGTGCCAGCAGCTTAACTTTCTCCGATACGCAGTATTTT. It encodes CASSLTFSDTQYF.

The chain is built from TRBV7-6 and TRBJ2-3; D gene unclear. The ends were cut back, 5 bases at V and 0 bases at J, with 18 bases in the middle. The CDR3 runs 17 residues. The V gene's germline CDR1 is SGHVS and CDR2 FNYEAQ. CDR3 DNA: TGTGCCAGCAGCCCCACCCATTCCCAACTAAGCACAGATACGCAGTATTTT. Translated: CASSPTHSQLSTDTQYF.

The chain links TRBV28 to TRBJ1-1; D is perhaps TRBD1 (6 bases). V dropped 7 bases and J dropped 6 bases, with 21 bases sitting between them. CDR3 size: 15 residues. Germline values: CDR1 MDHEN, CDR2 SYDVKM. CDR3 coding DNA: TGTGCCAGCACCCCAGCGCGAGGGGGAGTATCTGAAGCTTTCTTT. Translation gives CASTPARGGVSEAFF.

The rearrangement joins TRBV15 to TRBJ2-5; tentatively, D is TRBD2 (6 bases). V was trimmed by 6 bases and J by 5 bases, leaving 10 bases between them. The CDR3 covers 12 residues. Germline CDR1 and CDR2: LNHNV and YYDKDF (reference sequence). DNA for the CDR3: TGTGCCACCAGGAGCGCGGGGGAGACCCAGTACTTC. Translating gives CATRSAGETQYF. Drawing the rest from reference TRBV15 and TRBJ2-5, the complete variable domain is DAMVIQNPRYQVTQFGKPVTLSCSQTLNHNVMYWYQQKSSQAPKLLFHYYDKDFNNEADTPDNFQSRRPNTSFCFLDIRSPGLGDTAMYLCATRSAGETQYFGPGTRLLVL.

This clone was seen more than once but under ten times. This chain joins TRBV19 and TRBJ1-1; D is perhaps TRBD1 (5 bases). V was clipped by 1 base and J by 1 base, with 7 bases between them. CDR3 length: 14 residues. Germline CDR1 LNHDA, CDR2 SQIVND (reference sequence). Here the CDR3 reads CASSIGQGNTEAFF. CDR3 nucleotides: TGTGCCAGTAGTATAGGCCAGGGGAACACTGAAGCTTTCTTT.

The chain recombines TRBV30 with TRBJ1-2; TRBD1 agrees at 9 bases. The CDR3 totals 14 residues. Per germline, CDR1 GTSNPN and CDR2 SVGIG (reference sequence). V shed 2 bases and J 8 bases; nucleotides not matched to a gene: 9. CDR3 bases: TGTGCCTGGAGTACAGGGGGCGCGTCTTACGGCTACACCTTC. This gives the protein CAWSTGGASYGYTF.

The chain employs TRBV27 and TRBJ1-6; D remains unclear. There are 15 residues in the CDR3. The V and J ends lost 4 bases and 10 bases respectively, with 17 bases between them. CDR1 and CDR2 (germline): MNHEY, SMNVEV (reference sequence). In DNA form, the CDR3 reads TGTGCCAGCAGTTCTATGCCTCCCCCGCGATCACCCCTCCACTTT. It is translated as CASSSMPPPRSPLHF.

The chain employs TRBV28 and TRBJ1-1; D not certain. Trimming left V 11 bases short and J 5 bases short, with 12 bases between. Germline V lookup: CDR1 MDHEN, CDR2 SYDVKM. This CDR3 is built from 11 residues. The CDR3 region is CASGSTTEAFF. The CDR3 DNA reads TGTGCCTCAGGTTCGACGACTGAAGCTTTCTTT.

V usage is TRBV30 and J usage is TRBJ2-1; 12 nucleotides align to TRBD1. With V trimmed by 0 bases and J by 9 bases, 9 bases remained unmatched. The CDR3 has 16 residues. Germline V lookup: CDR1 GTSNPN, CDR2 SVGIG (reference sequence). The CDR3 DNA reads as TGTGCCTGGAGTGTGATTTCGGGGACAGGGGGCGGTGAGCAGTTCTTC. This codes for CAWSVISGTGGGEQFF.